Sequencing of this T cell receptor beta chain was carried out in a study of T cell responses to AZD1222 COVID-19 vaccine. Profiled with immunoSEQ multiplex PCR; TCRdb holds only in-frame clones, not every one. The sample lists 67,000 or so clones, roughly 84% occurring once. Overall study findings and caveats: Two AZD1222 doses significantly raised spike-specific TCR breadth and depth over controls. Nearly half of the spike-specific TCRs reportedly recognize variant regions that carry no mutations.

On this clone: Its antigen is still unknown.

CDR3 length: 16 amino acids. Germline lookup yields CDR1 SGHTA and CDR2 FQGTGA. V shed 5 bases, J shed 6 bases, and the junction held 10 bases outside the gene matches. The clonotype was recovered from an adult in good health. Material: peripheral blood, obtained on day 0 of AZD1222 vaccination. The V gene is TRBV7-3, the J gene TRBJ2-1; 10 bases align to TRBD1. CDR3: CASSRGGTGAGNEQFF. For the CDR3, the DNA is TGTGCCAGCAGCCGCGGCGGGACAGGGGCGGGCAATGAGCAGTTCTTC.